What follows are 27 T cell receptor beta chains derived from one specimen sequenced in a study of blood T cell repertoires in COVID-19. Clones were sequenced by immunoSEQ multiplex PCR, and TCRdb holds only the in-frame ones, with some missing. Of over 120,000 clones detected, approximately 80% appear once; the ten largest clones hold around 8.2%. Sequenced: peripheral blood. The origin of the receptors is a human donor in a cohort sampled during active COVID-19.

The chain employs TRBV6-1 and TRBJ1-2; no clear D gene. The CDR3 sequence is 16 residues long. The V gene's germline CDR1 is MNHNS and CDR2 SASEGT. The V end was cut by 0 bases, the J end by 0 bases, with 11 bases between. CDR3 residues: CASSEARQTSNYGYTF. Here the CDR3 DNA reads TGTGCCAGCAGTGAAGCGCGTCAGACTTCTAACTATGGCTACACCTTC.

The DNA for the CDR3 is TGCGCCAGCAGCCTGCCTAGCGGGAGTACCTACGAGCAGTACTTC. It codes for CASSLPSGSTYEQYF. This rearrangement joins TRBV5-1 to TRBJ2-7; 10 bases line up with TRBD2. CDR1 is SGHRS and CDR2 is YFSETQ in the germline V gene. V shed 4 bases, J shed 2 bases, and the junction held 6 bases outside the gene matches. The CDR3 is made up of 15 amino acids.

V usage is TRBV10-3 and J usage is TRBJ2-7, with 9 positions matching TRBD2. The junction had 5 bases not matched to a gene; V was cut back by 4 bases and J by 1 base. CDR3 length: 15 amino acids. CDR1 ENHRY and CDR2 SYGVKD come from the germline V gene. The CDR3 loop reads CAISAATSGSYEQYF. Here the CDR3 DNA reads TGTGCCATCAGTGCGGCGACTAGCGGTTCCTACGAGCAGTACTTC.

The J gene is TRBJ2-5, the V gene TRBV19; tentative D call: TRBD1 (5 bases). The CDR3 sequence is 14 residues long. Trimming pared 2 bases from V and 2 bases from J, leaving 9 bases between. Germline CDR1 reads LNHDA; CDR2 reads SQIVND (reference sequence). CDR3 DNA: TGTGCCAGTAGTATATTTTCAGGGCAAGAGACCCAGTACTTC. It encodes CASSIFSGQETQYF. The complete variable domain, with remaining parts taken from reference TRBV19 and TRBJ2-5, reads DGGITQSPKYLFRKEGQNVTLSCEQNLNHDAMYWYRQDPGQGLRLIYYSQIVNDFQKGDIAEGYSVSREKKESFPLTVTSAQKNPTAFYLCASSIFSGQETQYFGPGTRLLVL.

As DNA, the CDR3 is TGTGCCAGCTCACGTGACAGGGTCGGCACAGATACGCAGTATTTT. Residues: CASSRDRVGTDTQYF. The gene calls are TRBV18 and TRBJ2-3, with 7 bases aligning to TRBD1. CDR1 and CDR2 (germline): KGHSH, LQKENI. CDR3 length equals 15 residues. After removal of 4 bases from V and 1 base from J, the junction contained 5 bases not matched to a gene.

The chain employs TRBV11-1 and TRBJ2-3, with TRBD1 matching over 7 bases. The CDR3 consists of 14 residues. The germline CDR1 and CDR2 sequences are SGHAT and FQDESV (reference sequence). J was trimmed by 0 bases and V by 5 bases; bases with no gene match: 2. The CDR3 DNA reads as TGTGCCAGCAGCGGACAGGTTAGCACAGATACGCAGTATTTT. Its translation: CASSGQVSTDTQYF. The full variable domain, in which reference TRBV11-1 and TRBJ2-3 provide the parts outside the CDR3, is EAEVAQSPRYKITEKSQAVAFWCDPISGHATLYWYRQILGQGPELLVQFQDESVVDDSQLPKDRFSAERLKGVDSTLKIQPAELGDSAMYLCASSGQVSTDTQYFGPGTRLTVL.

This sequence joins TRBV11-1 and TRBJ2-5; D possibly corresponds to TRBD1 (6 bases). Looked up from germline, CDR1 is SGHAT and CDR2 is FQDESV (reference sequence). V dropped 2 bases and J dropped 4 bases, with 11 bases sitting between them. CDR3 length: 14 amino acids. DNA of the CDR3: TGTGCCAGCAGCTTAATCCAGGGGCCAGAGACCCAGTACTTC. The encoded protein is CASSLIQGPETQYF. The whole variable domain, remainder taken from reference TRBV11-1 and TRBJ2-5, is EAEVAQSPRYKITEKSQAVAFWCDPISGHATLYWYRQILGQGPELLVQFQDESVVDDSQLPKDRFSAERLKGVDSTLKIQPAELGDSAMYLCASSLIQGPETQYFGPGTRLLVL.

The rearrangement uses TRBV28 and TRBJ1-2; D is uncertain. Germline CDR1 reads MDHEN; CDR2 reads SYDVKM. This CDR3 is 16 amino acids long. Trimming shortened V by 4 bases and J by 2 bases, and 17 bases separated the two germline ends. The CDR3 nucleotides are TGTGCCAGCAGTTCGGGTGTAGGGAGATTCAACTATGGCTACACCTTC. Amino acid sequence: CASSSGVGRFNYGYTF.

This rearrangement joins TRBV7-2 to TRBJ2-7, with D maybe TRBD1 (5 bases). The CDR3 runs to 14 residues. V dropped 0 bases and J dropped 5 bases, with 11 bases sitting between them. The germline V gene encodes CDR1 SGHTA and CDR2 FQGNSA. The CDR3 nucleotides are TGTGCCAGCAGCTTAGCGCAGGGTCCCCACGAGCAGTACTTC. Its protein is CASSLAQGPHEQYF.

CDR3 sequence reads: CASSNDRYEQYF. In DNA form, the CDR3 reads TGCGCCAGCAGCAACGATAGATACGAGCAGTACTTC. This chain connects TRBV4-3 to TRBJ2-7; D not certain. CDR3 length: 12 residues. Germline V lookup: CDR1 LGHNA, CDR2 YSLEER. V was trimmed by 5 bases and J by 4 bases, leaving 9 bases between them.

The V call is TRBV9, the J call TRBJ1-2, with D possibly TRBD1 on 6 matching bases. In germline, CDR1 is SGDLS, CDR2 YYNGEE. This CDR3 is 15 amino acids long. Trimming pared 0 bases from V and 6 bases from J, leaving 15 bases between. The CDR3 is CASSVVGGLGNGYTF. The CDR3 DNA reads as TGTGCCAGCAGCGTAGTGGGGGGGCTAGGAAATGGCTACACCTTC.

The CDR3: CASSLVPAGGYGYTF. CDR3 bases: TGTGCCAGCAGCTTGGTACCAGCGGGGGGCTATGGCTACACCTTC. This rearrangement joins TRBV5-6 to TRBJ1-2; maybe TRBD1 (5 bases). Per germline, CDR1 SGHDT and CDR2 YYEEEE. V lost 0 bases to trimming and J lost 4 bases, with 13 bases between them. This CDR3 is built from 15 residues.

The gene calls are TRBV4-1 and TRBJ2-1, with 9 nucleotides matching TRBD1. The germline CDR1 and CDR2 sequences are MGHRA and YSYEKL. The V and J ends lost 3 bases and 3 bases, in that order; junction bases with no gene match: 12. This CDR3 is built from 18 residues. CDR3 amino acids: CASSHRTIGQGNYNEQFF. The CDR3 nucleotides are TGCGCCAGCAGCCATAGAACGATAGGACAGGGGAACTACAATGAGCAGTTCTTC.

In DNA, the CDR3 is TGCAGCGTTGCTGCGGACTACTCCTACGAGCAGTACTTC. Its translation: CSVAADYSYEQYF. This chain links TRBV29-1 with TRBJ2-7, with D possibly being TRBD2 (6 bases). The germline V gene has CDR1 SQVTM and CDR2 ANQGSEA. The V end lost 4 bases, the J end lost 0 bases, and 10 bases lay between the germline ends. The CDR3 sequence is 13 residues long.

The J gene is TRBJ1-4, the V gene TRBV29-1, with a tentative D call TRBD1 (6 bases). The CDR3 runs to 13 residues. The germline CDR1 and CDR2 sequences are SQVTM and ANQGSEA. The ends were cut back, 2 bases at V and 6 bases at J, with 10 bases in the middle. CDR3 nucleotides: TGCAGCGTTGAACCTGGGGGCGATGAAAAACTGTTTTTT. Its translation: CSVEPGGDEKLFF.

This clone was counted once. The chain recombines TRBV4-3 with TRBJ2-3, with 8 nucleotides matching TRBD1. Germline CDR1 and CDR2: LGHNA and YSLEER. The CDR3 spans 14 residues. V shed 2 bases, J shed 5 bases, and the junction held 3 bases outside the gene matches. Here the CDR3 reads CASSQQGAGDTQYF. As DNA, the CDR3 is TGCGCCAGCAGCCAACAGGGGGCGGGAGATACGCAGTATTTT.

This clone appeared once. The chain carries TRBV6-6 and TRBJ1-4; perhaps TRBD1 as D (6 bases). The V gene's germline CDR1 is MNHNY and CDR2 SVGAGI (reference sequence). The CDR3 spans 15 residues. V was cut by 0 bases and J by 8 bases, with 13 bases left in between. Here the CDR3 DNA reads TGTGCCAGCAGTTACTCAGGGGGGGAGGTAGAAAAACTGTTTTTT. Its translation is CASSYSGGEVEKLFF.

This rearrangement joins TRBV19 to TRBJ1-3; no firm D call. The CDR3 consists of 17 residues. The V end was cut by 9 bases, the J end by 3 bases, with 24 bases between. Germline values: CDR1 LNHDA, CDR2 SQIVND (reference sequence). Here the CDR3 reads CASRSRGLRGFGNTIYF. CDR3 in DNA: TGTGCCAGCCGTTCGCGAGGGTTAAGAGGGTTTGGAAACACCATATATTTT.

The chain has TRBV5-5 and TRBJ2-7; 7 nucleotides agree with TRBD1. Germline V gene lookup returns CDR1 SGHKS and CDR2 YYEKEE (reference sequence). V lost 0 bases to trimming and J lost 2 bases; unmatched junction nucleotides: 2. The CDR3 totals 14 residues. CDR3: CASSLGTGPYEQYF. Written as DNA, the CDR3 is TGTGCCAGCAGCTTGGGGACAGGACCCTACGAGCAGTACTTC.

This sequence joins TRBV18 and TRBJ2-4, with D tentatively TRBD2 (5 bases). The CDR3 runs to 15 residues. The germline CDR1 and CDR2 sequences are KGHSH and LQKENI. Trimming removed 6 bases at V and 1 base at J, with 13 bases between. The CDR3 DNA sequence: TGTGCCAGCTCGCCCATCCGGGATGCCAAAAACATTCAGTACTTC. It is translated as CASSPIRDAKNIQYF. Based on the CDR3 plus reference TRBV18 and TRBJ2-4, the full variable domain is NAGVMQNPRHLVRRRGQEARLRCSPMKGHSHVYWYRQLPEEGLKFMVYLQKENIIDESGMPKERFSAEFPKEGPSILRIQQVVRGDSAAYFCASSPIRDAKNIQYFGAGTRLSVL.

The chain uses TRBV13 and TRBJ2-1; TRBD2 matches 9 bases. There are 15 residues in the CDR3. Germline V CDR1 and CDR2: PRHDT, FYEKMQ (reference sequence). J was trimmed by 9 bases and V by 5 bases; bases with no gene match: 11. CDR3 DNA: TGTGCCAGCAGCGTGGGTCCTAGCGGGACGGGTGAGCAGTTCTTC. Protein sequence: CASSVGPSGTGEQFF.

CDR3 DNA sequence: TGTGCCAGCAGCAGAAACATCGAGCAGTTCTTC. It yields the protein CASSRNIEQFF. The rearrangement uses TRBV7-9 and TRBJ2-1, with unresolved D. Trimming took off 5 bases at V and 10 bases at J, with 9 bases between the two ends. Per germline, CDR1 SEHNR and CDR2 FQNEAQ (reference sequence). CDR3 size: 11 residues.

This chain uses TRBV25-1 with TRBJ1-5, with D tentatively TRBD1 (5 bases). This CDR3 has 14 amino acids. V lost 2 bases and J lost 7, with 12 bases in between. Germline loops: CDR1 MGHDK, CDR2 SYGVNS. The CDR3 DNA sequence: TGTGCCAGCAGTGAAGGTTCGGGGGGACAGCCCCAGCATTTT. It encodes CASSEGSGGQPQHF.

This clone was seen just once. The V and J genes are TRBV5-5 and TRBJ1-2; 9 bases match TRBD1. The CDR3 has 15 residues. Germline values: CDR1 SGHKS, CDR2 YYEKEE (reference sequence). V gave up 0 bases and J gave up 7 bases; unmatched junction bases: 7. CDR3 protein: CASSLVGTGFSGYTF. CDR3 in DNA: TGTGCCAGCAGCTTGGTAGGGACAGGGTTCTCTGGCTACACCTTC.

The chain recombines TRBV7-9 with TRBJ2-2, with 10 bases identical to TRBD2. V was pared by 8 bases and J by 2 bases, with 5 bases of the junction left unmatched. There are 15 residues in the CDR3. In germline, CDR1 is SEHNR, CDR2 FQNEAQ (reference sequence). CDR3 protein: CASGLAGVNTGELFF. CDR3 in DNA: TGTGCCAGCGGTCTAGCGGGAGTTAACACCGGGGAGCTGTTTTTT.

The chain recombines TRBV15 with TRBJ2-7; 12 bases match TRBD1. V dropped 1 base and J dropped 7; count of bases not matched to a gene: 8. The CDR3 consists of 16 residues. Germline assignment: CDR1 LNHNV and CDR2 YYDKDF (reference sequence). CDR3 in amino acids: CATSRGGTGGYVEQYF. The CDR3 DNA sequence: TGTGCCACCAGCAGAGGAGGGACAGGGGGCTATGTTGAGCAGTACTTC.

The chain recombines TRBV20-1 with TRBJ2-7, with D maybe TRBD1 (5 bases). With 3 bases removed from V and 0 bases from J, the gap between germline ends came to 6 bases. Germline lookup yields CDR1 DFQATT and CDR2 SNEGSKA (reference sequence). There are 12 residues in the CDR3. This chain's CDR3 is CSASQGSYEQYF. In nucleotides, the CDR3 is TGCAGTGCTAGTCAGGGCTCCTACGAGCAGTACTTC.